This T cell receptor (beta chain) emerged from a study of T cell responses to AZD1222 COVID-19 vaccine. The assay was immunoSEQ multiplex PCR, and TCRdb's table has in-frame clones only and misses some. The sample has 210,000 or so clones, approximately 94% seen once. Germline CDR1 SEHNR, CDR2 FQNEAQ (reference sequence). This CDR3 region has 16 residues. Trimming stripped 1 base from V and 11 bases from J, with 21 bases between. The chain is built from TRBV7-9 and TRBJ1-5, with D uncertain. The sequence was obtained from an adult in good health. Sequences were derived from peripheral blood, sampled on day 0 of MenACWY control vaccination. The CDR3 loop is CASSLEGPPGVKAQHF. CDR3 in DNA: TGTGCCAGCAGCTTAGAAGGTCCCCCGGGCGTGAAGGCCCAGCATTTT.